This T cell receptor (beta chain) was recovered during a study of blood T cell repertoires in COVID-19. Study as a whole: Material from acute and convalescent COVID-19 was sourced from the United States, Italy and Spain. PBMCs, B-cell-depleted T cells, or T cells were the source of the cDNA or gDNA that made up the material.

In the authors' workflow: Using reference gene primer amplification, nucleated cell counts were estimated. Here immunoSEQ multiplex PCR was the method, and the copy in TCRdb shows in-frame clones only, minus some. That table is the source of V, J and clone size, and D and trimming were worked out from the DNA. The table records under 300,000 clones, approximately 85% of them present only once. The J segment lost 8 bases and the V segment lost 6 bases, leaving 9 bases of the junction unmatched. The CDR3 runs to 14 residues. Germline CDR1 reads MDHEN; CDR2 reads SYDVKM. This receptor was taken from a man older than 75 with acute or convalescent COVID-19. This chain joins TRBV28 and TRBJ2-4; 8 bases map to TRBD1. Source material: peripheral blood. CDR3 sequence reads: CASSPHNRGYIQYF. The CDR3 DNA is TGTGCCAGCAGCCCTCATAACAGGGGGTACATTCAGTACTTC.